This T cell receptor beta chain was profiled in a study of monozygotic twins with inflammatory bowel disease. Notes on the study in general: For repertoire similarity, concordant twins did not differ from discordant twins, possibly because power was limited. Lower sharing of clonotypes with other individuals was seen in IBD patients than in healthy twins. This was most marked in patients showing signs of disease activity. A distinction between different T cell subtypes was not possible. The authors note that differing immunosuppressive treatments may have added variability to patient repertoires.

Concerning this clonotype itself: Its antigen is undetermined.

The CDR3 extends over 11 amino acids. CDR1 and CDR2 (germline): SGHVS, FNYEAQ. TCRdb reanalyzed the 5' RACE reads and collapses them to one entry per CDR3 protein, without DNA. The sample's table shows 350,000 to 400,000 distinct CDR3 sequences. Sequences were obtained from blood. This clonotype was obtained from a human donor with ulcerative colitis or Crohn's disease, or a healthy co-twin of an affected twin (not recorded which). The genes are TRBV7-6 and TRBJ2-1. This CDR3 reads CASSAHDEQFF.